This TCR beta chain was identified during a study of T cells after yellow fever vaccination. Study-level information: Any fraction with a low cell number was prepared using SMART-Seq v4 Ultra Low Input.

The CDR3 is 12 residues long. With 6 bases removed from V and 1 base from J, the gap between germline ends came to 7 bases. Germline V gene data show CDR1 as SGHAT and CDR2 as FQNNGV. This clonotype occurred a few times. Its antigen is not identified. Overall study results and limits: Across the CD4 and CD8 compartments, a small share of clonotypes was present in both. Highly abundant clonotypes carried over from the bulk population could end up in FACS-sorted repertoires as contaminants.

Synthesis of TCR cDNA relied on 5'RACE template switching, which attached a universal primer site and UMIs. One entry per CDR3 protein, called by TCRdb with MiXCR from the 5' RACE reads. The sample has hundreds of thousands of distinct CDR3 sequences, roughly a fifth seen once. The chain employs TRBV11-2 and TRBJ2-7; no definite D call. The sequence was obtained from a man aged 25 to 40 who received the YFV17D yellow fever vaccine. The sample consisted of PBMCs, taken 15 days after the yellow fever booster vaccination. The CDR3: CASSQRSYEQYF. In DNA form, the CDR3 reads TGTGCCAGCAGTCAGAGGTCCTACGAGCAGTACTTC.